The rows below give T cell receptor beta chains drawn from one sample of a study of tumor-infiltrating lymphocytes in primary liver carcinoma. MiXCR was run by TCRdb on the multiplex PCR reads, yielding one entry per CDR3 protein. Of roughly 100,000 distinct CDR3 sequences detected, about four fifths appear once; the ten largest clones hold about a fifth. Material for sequencing was liver tumor tissue from sampling region 3. The receptors originated from a man in his forties with primary liver carcinoma and hepatitis B virus infection. CDR3s include the opening cysteine and the closing phenylalanine or tryptophan. The order of the fields is D gene, V gene, J gene, clone size, CDR3 protein, CDR3 DNA. The D gene is left open where the match is weak. Size is omitted from some rows. Given values are once, few, many or a class for expanded clones.

D: .; V: TRBV29-1; J: TRBJ1-2; size: .; CDR3: CSFEAEEGVDGYTF; DNA: TGCAGCTTTGAAGCGGAGGAAGGGGTGGATGGCTACACATTC
D: TRBD2; V: TRBV11-2; J: TRBJ2-5; size: once; CDR3: CANTLGASGQETQYF; DNA: TGTGCCAACACCTTAGGGGCTAGCGGACAAGAGACACAGTACTTC
D: .; V: TRBV29-1; J: TRBJ1-1; size: .; CDR3: CCGGDSLNTEAFF; DNA: TGCTGTGGGGGAGACAGCCTGAACACTGAAGCTTTCTTT
D: .; V: TRBV28; J: TRBJ2-3; size: .; CDR3: CASSLLGTSGSNTDTQYF; DNA: TGCGCCAGCAGTTTATTAGGGACCAGTGGTTCTAACACAGATACGCAGTATTTT
D: .; V: TRBV11-2; J: TRBJ2-6; size: .; CDR3: CASNLMGYGANVLTF; DNA: TGTGCCAGCAACTTAATGGGATACGGGGCCAACGTCCTGACTTTC
D: .; V: TRBV5-4; J: TRBJ1-2; size: many; CDR3: CASSPGGAVDYGYTF; DNA: TGTGCCAGCAGCCCGGGGGGGGCAGTGGACTATGGCTACACCTTC
D: .; V: TRBV4-2; J: TRBJ2-7; size: many; CDR3: CASSQGAADKLEQYF; DNA: TGTGCCAGCAGCCAAGGGGCAGCGGACAAGCTCGAGCAGTACTTC
D: TRBD1; V: TRBV19; J: TRBJ2-1; size: many; CDR3: CASSIGQDRVHEQFF; DNA: TGTGCCAGTAGTATCGGGCAGGACAGGGTGCATGAGCAGTTCTTC
D: .; V: TRBV11-2; J: TRBJ2-7; size: .; CDR3: CASILRWTRENEQYF; DNA: TGTGCAAGCATCTTACGATGGACACGGGAAAACGAACAGTACTTC
D: TRBD2; V: TRBV11-1; J: TRBJ2-4; size: .; CDR3: CAISFPGTSGSKNIQNF; DNA: TGTGCCATCAGCTTTCCCGGGACTAGCGGATCCAAAAACATTCAGAATTTC
D: TRBD1; V: TRBV29-1; J: TRBJ1-1; size: .; CDR3: CSAGVGQGNTEAFF; DNA: TGCAGCGCTGGAGTAGGACAGGGGAACACTGAAGCTTTCTTT
D: TRBD1; V: TRBV6-1; J: TRBJ2-6; size: .; CDR3: CASSGYRGPTSGANALTF; DNA: TGTGCCAGCAGTGGATACAGGGGTCCTACATCTGGGGCCAACGCCCTGACTTTC
D: .; V: TRBV28; J: TRBJ2-6; size: many; CDR3: CASSSTDISGANVLTF; DNA: TGTGCCAGCAGTTCCACAGACATCTCTGGGGCCAACGTCCTGACTTTC
D: .; V: TRBV12-3/TRBV12-4; J: TRBJ1-4; size: .; CDR3: CASSLPGVEKLFF; DNA: TGTGCCAGCAGTTTACCTGGGGTCGAAAAACTGTTTTTT
D: TRBD2; V: TRBV29-1; J: TRBJ2-1; size: .; CDR3: CSVVGLAGPAYNDQFF; DNA: TGCAGCGTCGTCGGACTAGCGGGTCCGGCGTACAATGACCAGTTCTTC